This T cell receptor (beta chain) was documented in a study of T cell responses to AZD1222 COVID-19 vaccine. Germline V lookup: CDR1 LNHDA, CDR2 SQIVND (reference sequence). This CDR3 is built from 13 residues. J lost 5 bases, V lost 4 bases, and 3 bases had no gene match. Some clones are missing from TCRdb's copy, which holds only in-frame ones; the method was immunoSEQ multiplex PCR. The sample comprises more than 80,000 clones, around 90% of which are singletons, and about a fifth rests with the top ten. The genes are TRBV19 and TRBJ2-3; 7 bases are shared with TRBD1. The starting material was peripheral blood, obtained on day 0 of AZD1222 vaccination. The source is an adult in good health. DNA of the CDR3: TGTGCCAGTAGTACCCGGACAGGAGATACGCAGTATTTT. Its protein is CASSTRTGDTQYF. Full variable domain (remainder filled in from reference TRBV19 and TRBJ2-3): DGGITQSPKYLFRKEGQNVTLSCEQNLNHDAMYWYRQDPGQGLRLIYYSQIVNDFQKGDIAEGYSVSREKKESFPLTVTSAQKNPTAFYLCASSTRTGDTQYFGPGTRLTVL.